This T cell receptor beta chain derives from a study of early T cells in non-severe SARS-CoV-2 infection. Study-level results: The study's VDJdb matching favored anti-spike CD8 responses and missed private and CD4 specificities.

Molecules of cDNA were individually given unique molecular identifiers that were attached to them. TCRdb re-called the 5' RACE reads with MiXCR, one entry per CDR3 protein. The sample records roughly 100,000 distinct CDR3 sequences, roughly 13% being singletons. The germline V gene encodes CDR1 LNHNV and CDR2 YYDKDF (reference sequence). CDR3 length: 13 amino acids. V was cut by 5 bases and J by 0 bases, with 6 bases left in between. As to this clonotype: Its antigen remains unknown.

The clonotype originates from an adult who was a healthcare worker with PCR-confirmed SARS-CoV-2 infection or an uninfected control (not recorded which). The gene calls are TRBV15 and TRBJ2-3; D gene unclear. Sequencing was done on a sample of whole blood. The CDR3 DNA is TGTGCCACCAGCGCGGTTAGCACAGATACGCAGTATTTT. It specifies CATSAVSTDTQYF.